This T cell receptor (beta chain) stems from a study of CD4 T cells in relation to SARS-CoV-2 and coronaviruses. Assay: immunoSEQ multiplex PCR; the TCRdb copy retains only in-frame clones and omits some. The data hold tens of thousands of clones, with about 80% observed a single time. Worth noting for this clone: Its antigen remains unknown.

Sequences were obtained from memory CD4+ T cells from PBMCs, cultured in vitro. The sequence came from an adult with COVID-19.

CDR3 coding DNA: TGTGCCACCAGTGACACGACTAGCGGGAGGATGTATGAGCAGTTCTTC. This codes for CATSDTTSGRMYEQFF. The chain links TRBV24-1 to TRBJ2-1; 13 nucleotides line up with TRBD2. Germline assignment: CDR1 KGHDR and CDR2 SFDVKD. This CDR3 contains 16 residues. Trimming removed 4 bases from V and 8 bases from J; junction bases left unmatched: 7.